Listed below are T cell receptor beta chains from one sample, sequenced in a study of blood T cell repertoires in COVID-19. Repertoires were generated with immunoSEQ multiplex PCR, while TCRdb's copy carries only in-frame clones and drops some. Among 100,000 or so clones listed, around 81% were seen once. The source material was peripheral blood. The receptors were sampled from a man older than 75 with acute or convalescent COVID-19. Both conserved end residues are part of each CDR3. D genes are given only for firm matches. Clone size appears in some rows only: once, few, many, or a class for an expanded clone.

length	V	size	J	D	DNA	CDR3
14	TRBV5-1	NA	TRBJ2-7	TRBD1	TGCGCCAGCAGCACAGGGACAGGGCATTACGAGCAGTACTTC	CASSTGTGHYEQYF
14	TRBV7-9	NA	TRBJ2-7	NA	TGTGCCAGCAGCTTAGAAGGCAGGATAAACGAGCAGTACTTC	CASSLEGRINEQYF
15	TRBV5-1	once	TRBJ1-1	NA	TGCGCCAGCAGCTTTGCCCAACCGGGGTCCACTGAAGCTTTCTTT	CASSFAQPGSTEAFF
18	TRBV7-3	NA	TRBJ2-2	TRBD2	TGTGCCAGCAGCTTAAGTTCGGGGGGGCGGCGAGGCACCGGGGAGCTGTTTTTT	CASSLSSGGRRGTGELFF
13	TRBV6-5	NA	TRBJ2-2	TRBD2	TGTGCCAGCAGAGCGGGAGGGACCGGGGAGCTGTTTTTT	CASRAGGTGELFF
16	TRBV3-1/TRBV3-2	NA	TRBJ2-7	NA	TGTGCCAGCAGCCCCTTCCATGGGCATTTATCCTACGAGCAGTACTTC	CASSPFHGHLSYEQYF
15	TRBV28	NA	TRBJ2-3	TRBD1	TGTGCCAGCAGATACGGGACAGGGGGTACAGATACGCAGTATTTT	CASRYGTGGTDTQYF
16	TRBV7-9	NA	TRBJ2-3	TRBD2	TGTGCCAGCAGCTTACCGGGACTAGCGGGAGGAGATACGCAGTATTTT	CASSLPGLAGGDTQYF
15	TRBV19	NA	TRBJ2-7	TRBD1	TGTGCCAGTAGTATAGGTTGGGACAGCACCTACGAGCAGTACTTC	CASSIGWDSTYEQYF
14	TRBV2	few	TRBJ2-1	TRBD2	TGTGCCAGCAGTGGGACTAGTGGTGTCAATGAGCAGTTCTTC	CASSGTSGVNEQFF
14	TRBV7-9	NA	TRBJ1-1	NA	TGTGCCAGCAGCTTGTGGCAGGGACATACCGAAGCTTTCTTT	CASSLWQGHTEAFF
15	TRBV5-4	once	TRBJ2-3	NA	TGTGCCAGCAGCTTGGAGGGCGGGAGCACAGATACGCAGTATTTT	CASSLEGGSTDTQYF
17	TRBV6-6	NA	TRBJ2-5	TRBD2	TGTGCCAGCAGTCCCGGGACTAGCGGGATGGGCGGAGAGACCCAGTACTTC	CASSPGTSGMGGETQYF
14	TRBV30	NA	TRBJ1-2	NA	TGTGCCTGGAGTAGGCAAGGGGTCCGAGAGGGCTACACCTTC	CAWSRQGVREGYTF
11	TRBV28	few	TRBJ1-1	NA	TGTGCCAGCAGTCACGGCACTGAAGCTTTCTTT	CASSHGTEAFF
16	TRBV19	NA	TRBJ1-4	NA	TGTGCCAGTAGTATCCGCCCCAGGGCAACTAATGAAAAACTGTTTTTT	CASSIRPRATNEKLFF
14	TRBV7-3	NA	TRBJ2-1	TRBD2	TGTGCCAGCAGCTTAGCGGGAGGGATAAATGAGCAGTTCTTC	CASSLAGGINEQFF
16	TRBV7-3	once	TRBJ2-2	TRBD1	TGTGCCAGCAGCTTATTCGGGACAGAAAACACCGGGGAGCTGTTTTTT	CASSLFGTENTGELFF
15	TRBV2	once	TRBJ1-1	NA	TGTGCCAGCAGTGATGATGCCCAGGGGAACACTGAAGCTTTCTTT	CASSDDAQGNTEAFF
16	TRBV28	once	TRBJ2-7	TRBD2	TGTGCCAGCAGTTCATCCCTAGCGGGAGATATCTACGAGCAGTACTTC	CASSSSLAGDIYEQYF
16	TRBV10-3	NA	TRBJ1-3	TRBD1	TGTGCCATCAGTCCGGGACAGGCTAATCTTGGAAACACCATATATTTT	CAISPGQANLGNTIYF
17	TRBV18	NA	TRBJ1-2	TRBD1	TGTGCCAGCTCACCACGCCTGGGACAGCAGCCAGCTGGTGGCTACACCTTC	CASSPRLGQQPAGGYTF
16	TRBV5-1	NA	TRBJ2-7	TRBD1	TGCGCCAGCAGCTTGGTGTCCGGGACAGGCTCCTACGAGCAGTACTTC	CASSLVSGTGSYEQYF
14	TRBV10-2	NA	TRBJ2-5	NA	TGCGCCAGCAGCGAGATAGGCGGGAAAGAGACCCAGTACTTC	CASSEIGGKETQYF
14	TRBV7-9	NA	TRBJ2-1	TRBD2	TGTGCCAGCACCCCTAGCGGGATCAACAATGAGCAGTTCTTC	CASTPSGINNEQFF
13	TRBV5-1	few	TRBJ2-5	NA	TGCGCCAGCAGCTTGAGGGGTCAAGAGACCCAGTACTTC	CASSLRGQETQYF
12	TRBV29-1	NA	TRBJ2-5	TRBD2	TGCAGCGTTTATAGCGGGAGTGAGACCCAGTACTTC	CSVYSGSETQYF
12	TRBV10-3	NA	TRBJ1-2	NA	TGTGCCATCAGTGGACAGTTCTATGGCTACACCTTC	CAISGQFYGYTF
16	TRBV7-8	NA	TRBJ1-1	TRBD1	TGTGCCAGCAGCTTTCTTACAGGGGCCGGGAACACTGAAGCTTTCTTT	CASSFLTGAGNTEAFF
17	TRBV5-1	NA	TRBJ2-3	TRBD1	TGCGCCAGCAGCTGGAGAGGGACAGGGCGTGGGACAGATACGCAGTATTTT	CASSWRGTGRGTDTQYF
13	TRBV30	NA	TRBJ1-5	NA	TGTGCCTGGAGTTCCGGGGGCAATCAGCCCCAGCATTTT	CAWSSGGNQPQHF
17	TRBV5-1	once	TRBJ1-3	TRBD1	TGCGCCAGCAGTGAGGGGCAGGGGGCAGGAGCTGGAAACACCATATATTTT	CASSEGQGAGAGNTIYF
15	TRBV27	NA	TRBJ1-1	TRBD1	TGTGCCAGCAGTTTCGACAGGGGCCCGAACACTGAAGCTTTCTTT	CASSFDRGPNTEAFF
13	TRBV18	NA	TRBJ1-2	TRBD1	TGTGCCAGCTCACTCGACAGGGTCTATGGCTACACCTTC	CASSLDRVYGYTF
16	TRBV23-1	once	TRBJ1-2	NA	TGCGCCAGCAGACTCCACGGGTTGGGTGGAGACTATGGCTACACCTTC	CASRLHGLGGDYGYTF
13	TRBV5-1	NA	TRBJ2-7	NA	TGCGCCAGCAGCTTGGGGAGCTCCTACGAGCAGTACTTC	CASSLGSSYEQYF
15	TRBV18	NA	TRBJ2-2	NA	TGTGCCAGCTCACCAGACAGGATGAACACCGGGGAGCTGTTTTTT	CASSPDRMNTGELFF
15	TRBV3-1/TRBV3-2	NA	TRBJ2-3	NA	TGTGCCAGCAGCCAAGGAGCGACTAGCACAGATACGCAGTATTTT	CASSQGATSTDTQYF
13	TRBV2	NA	TRBJ1-5	TRBD1	TGTGCCAGCAGACCGACAGGGGTGAGGCCCCAGCATTTT	CASRPTGVRPQHF
13	TRBV28	NA	TRBJ1-2	NA	TGTGCCAGCAGTTTACCGGGTAACTATGGCTACACCTTC	CASSLPGNYGYTF
14	TRBV5-1	NA	TRBJ1-4	NA	TGCGCCAGCAGCTCACCCGGGGGTAGTGAAAAACTGTTTTTT	CASSSPGGSEKLFF
18	TRBV14	NA	TRBJ1-1	NA	TGTGCCAGCAGCCATAGTTTACTAGGTCGGACAGCGAACACTGAAGCTTTCTTT	CASSHSLLGRTANTEAFF
19	TRBV14	NA	TRBJ1-3	TRBD1	TGTGCCAGCAGCCAAGATTCCCGGAGACACAGGGGGAGTGGAAACACCATATATTTT	CASSQDSRRHRGSGNTIYF
14	TRBV5-5	NA	TRBJ1-2	NA	TGTGCCAGCAGCCGGGACATTCGGGACTATGGCTACACCTTC	CASSRDIRDYGYTF
12	TRBV6-5	NA	TRBJ2-1	NA	TGTGCCTCCGTGGGTAGCGTCAATGAGCAGTTCTTC	CASVGSVNEQFF